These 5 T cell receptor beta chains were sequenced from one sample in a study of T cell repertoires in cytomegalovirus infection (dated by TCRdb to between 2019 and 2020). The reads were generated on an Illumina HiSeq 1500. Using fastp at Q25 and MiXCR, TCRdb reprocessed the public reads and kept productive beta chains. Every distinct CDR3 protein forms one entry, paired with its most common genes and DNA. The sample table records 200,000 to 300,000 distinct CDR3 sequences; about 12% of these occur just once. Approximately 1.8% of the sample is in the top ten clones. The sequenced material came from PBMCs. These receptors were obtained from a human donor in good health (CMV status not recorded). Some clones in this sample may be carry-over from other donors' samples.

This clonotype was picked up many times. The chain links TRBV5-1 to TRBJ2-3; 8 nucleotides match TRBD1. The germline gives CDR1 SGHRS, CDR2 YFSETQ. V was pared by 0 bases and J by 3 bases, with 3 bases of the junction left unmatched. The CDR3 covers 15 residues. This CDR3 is CASSLGQGRTDTQYF. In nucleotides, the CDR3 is TGCGCCAGCAGCTTGGGACAGGGGAGGACAGATACGCAGTATTTT.

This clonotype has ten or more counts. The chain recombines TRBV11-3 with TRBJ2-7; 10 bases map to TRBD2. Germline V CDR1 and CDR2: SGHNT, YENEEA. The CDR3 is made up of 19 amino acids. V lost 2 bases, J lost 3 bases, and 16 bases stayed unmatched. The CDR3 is CASSLNPGLAGVRGYEQYF. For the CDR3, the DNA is TGTGCCAGCAGCTTAAACCCCGGTCTAGCGGGAGTCAGGGGCTACGAGCAGTACTTC.

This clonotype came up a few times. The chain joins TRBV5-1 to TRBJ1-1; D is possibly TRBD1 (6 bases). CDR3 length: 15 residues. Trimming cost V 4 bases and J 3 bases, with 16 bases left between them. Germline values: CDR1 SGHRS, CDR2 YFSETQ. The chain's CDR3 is CASSTGTTRDTEAFF. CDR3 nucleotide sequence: TGCGCCAGCAGCACGGGGACAACCAGAGACACTGAAGCTTTCTTT.

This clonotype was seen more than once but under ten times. This chain's CDR3 is CASSLDRPRTDTQYF. In DNA, the CDR3 is TGCGCCAGCAGCCTGGATAGGCCCAGGACAGATACGCAGTATTTT. The genes are TRBV5-1 and TRBJ2-3; D not certain. V lost 4 bases and J lost 3, with 15 bases in between. This CDR3 has 15 residues. Germline loops: CDR1 SGHRS, CDR2 YFSETQ.

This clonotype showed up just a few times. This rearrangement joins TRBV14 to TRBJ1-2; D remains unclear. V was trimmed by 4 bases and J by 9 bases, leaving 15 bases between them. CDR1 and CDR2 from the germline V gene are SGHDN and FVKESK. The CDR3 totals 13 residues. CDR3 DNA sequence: TGTGCCAGCAGCCCGAGATCCGGCAGGAGCTACACCTTC. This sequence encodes CASSPRSGRSYTF.